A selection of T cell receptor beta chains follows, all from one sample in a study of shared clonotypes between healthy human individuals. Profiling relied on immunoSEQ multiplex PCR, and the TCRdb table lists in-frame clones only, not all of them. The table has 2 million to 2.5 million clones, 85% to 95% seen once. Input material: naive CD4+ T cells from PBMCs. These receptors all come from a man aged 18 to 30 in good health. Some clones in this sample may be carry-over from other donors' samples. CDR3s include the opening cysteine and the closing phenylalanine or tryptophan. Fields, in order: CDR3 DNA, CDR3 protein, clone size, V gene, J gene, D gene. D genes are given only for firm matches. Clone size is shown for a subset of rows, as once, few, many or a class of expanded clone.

CDR3nt: TGTGCCAGCAGTTACTCCGGGACAGGGGGCTACGAGCAGTACTTC; CDR3aa: CASSYSGTGGYEQYF; abundance: .; v_gene: TRBV6-6; j_gene: TRBJ2-7; d_gene: TRBD1
CDR3nt: TGTGCCAGCAGCTCAGACAGGTACGAGCAGTACTTC; CDR3aa: CASSSDRYEQYF; abundance: once; v_gene: TRBV7-2; j_gene: TRBJ2-7; d_gene: .
CDR3nt: TGTGCCAGCAGTTTCGGGTCGGGGACTAGCGCTTCTGGGGCCAACGTCCTGACTTTC; CDR3aa: CASSFGSGTSASGANVLTF; abundance: .; v_gene: TRBV27; j_gene: TRBJ2-6; d_gene: TRBD2
CDR3nt: TGCGCCAGCAGTACGGGCAACTCTGGGGCCAACGTCCTGACTTTC; CDR3aa: CASSTGNSGANVLTF; abundance: once; v_gene: TRBV5-1; j_gene: TRBJ2-6; d_gene: .
CDR3nt: TGTGCCAGCAGTTACAGGACTAGAGGAGAAAATGAGCAGTTCTTC; CDR3aa: CASSYRTRGENEQFF; abundance: .; v_gene: TRBV6-6; j_gene: TRBJ2-1; d_gene: TRBD2
CDR3nt: TGTGCCAGCAGCGGGACTAGCGGGTCCAATGAGCAGTTCTTC; CDR3aa: CASSGTSGSNEQFF; abundance: .; v_gene: TRBV27; j_gene: TRBJ2-1; d_gene: TRBD2
CDR3nt: TGTGCCAGCAGCTTAACTAGCGGTCGCTCCTACAATGAGCAGTTCTTC; CDR3aa: CASSLTSGRSYNEQFF; abundance: .; v_gene: TRBV11-2; j_gene: TRBJ2-1; d_gene: TRBD2
CDR3nt: TGTGCCTGGAGATTACTGCGGGGGAACACTGAAGCTTTCTTT; CDR3aa: CAWRLLRGNTEAFF; abundance: .; v_gene: TRBV30; j_gene: TRBJ1-1; d_gene: .
CDR3nt: TGTGCCAGTTATAAGGGGTCTGGGTCCGGGGCCAACGTCCTGACTTTC; CDR3aa: CASYKGSGSGANVLTF; abundance: .; v_gene: TRBV19; j_gene: TRBJ2-6; d_gene: .
CDR3nt: TGTGCCAGCAGCGGCAGGGGACCCAATGAGCAGTTCTTC; CDR3aa: CASSGRGPNEQFF; abundance: .; v_gene: TRBV7-9; j_gene: TRBJ2-1; d_gene: .
CDR3nt: TGCGCCAGCAGCTCCAGGGTGAGAGAGACCCAGTACTTC; CDR3aa: CASSSRVRETQYF; abundance: .; v_gene: TRBV5-1; j_gene: TRBJ2-5; d_gene: .
CDR3nt: TGTGCCAGCAGGGGGACAGGGAGATACGAGCAGTACTTC; CDR3aa: CASRGTGRYEQYF; abundance: .; v_gene: TRBV25-1; j_gene: TRBJ2-7; d_gene: TRBD1
CDR3nt: TGTGCCAGCAAGCCGACAGGGGGCGCGGAGACCCAGTACTTC; CDR3aa: CASKPTGGAETQYF; abundance: .; v_gene: TRBV6-4; j_gene: TRBJ2-5; d_gene: TRBD1
CDR3nt: TGCGCCAACCGAGGATGGCGGGACGTAAGGAATGAGCAGTTCTTC; CDR3aa: CANRGWRDVRNEQFF; abundance: .; v_gene: TRBV5-1; j_gene: TRBJ2-1; d_gene: .
CDR3nt: TGTGCCAGCTCACCCCTGACAGGGGAATACAATGAGCAGTTCTTC; CDR3aa: CASSPLTGEYNEQFF; abundance: .; v_gene: TRBV18; j_gene: TRBJ2-1; d_gene: TRBD1
CDR3nt: TGTGCCAGCCGCCGGGCAGGGGATACCTACGAGCAGTACTTC; CDR3aa: CASRRAGDTYEQYF; abundance: .; v_gene: TRBV7-9; j_gene: TRBJ2-7; d_gene: .
CDR3nt: TGTGCCACCAGCAGAGAGTACACCGGGGAGCTGTTTTTT; CDR3aa: CATSREYTGELFF; abundance: .; v_gene: TRBV15; j_gene: TRBJ2-2; d_gene: .
CDR3nt: TGTGCCAGCAGTCCCCGGACAGTTGTGGGGGAGCTGTTTTTT; CDR3aa: CASSPRTVVGELFF; abundance: .; v_gene: TRBV2; j_gene: TRBJ2-2; d_gene: .
CDR3nt: TGTGCCAGCAGCTCCCGACAGGGACCCTACAATGAGCAGTTCTTC; CDR3aa: CASSSRQGPYNEQFF; abundance: .; v_gene: TRBV7-2; j_gene: TRBJ2-1; d_gene: TRBD1
CDR3nt: TGTGCCAGCTCACCACCCCAGGGGAATCAGCCCCAGCATTTT; CDR3aa: CASSPPQGNQPQHF; abundance: .; v_gene: TRBV18; j_gene: TRBJ1-5; d_gene: .
CDR3nt: TGTGCCAGCAGCGAGGGAGGTTTCAATCAGCCCCAGCATTTT; CDR3aa: CASSEGGFNQPQHF; abundance: .; v_gene: TRBV7-9; j_gene: TRBJ1-5; d_gene: .
CDR3nt: TGTGCCAGCAAAGCCCAGACAGGGGGCGCGTTTGGCTACACCTTC; CDR3aa: CASKAQTGGAFGYTF; abundance: .; v_gene: TRBV6-5; j_gene: TRBJ1-2; d_gene: TRBD1
CDR3nt: TGTGCCTGGGGTCCCGGACTAGCGGGAGTCGAGGAGCAGTTCTTC; CDR3aa: CAWGPGLAGVEEQFF; abundance: .; v_gene: TRBV30; j_gene: TRBJ2-1; d_gene: TRBD2
CDR3nt: TGTGCCAGCAGTTTAAACCATAGACTAGCGTCCTACAATGAGCAGTTCTTC; CDR3aa: CASSLNHRLASYNEQFF; abundance: .; v_gene: TRBV28; j_gene: TRBJ2-1; d_gene: TRBD2
CDR3nt: TGTGCCAGCAGTCCGACAGGGGGCTCTATCTATGGCTACACCTTC; CDR3aa: CASSPTGGSIYGYTF; abundance: .; v_gene: TRBV28; j_gene: TRBJ1-2; d_gene: TRBD1
CDR3nt: TGCGCCAGCAGCCCACTCGGGCGGGTAGCGGGCCCACCCGGTGAGACCCAGTACTTC; CDR3aa: CASSPLGRVAGPPGETQYF; abundance: .; v_gene: TRBV5-1; j_gene: TRBJ2-5; d_gene: TRBD2
CDR3nt: TGTGCCAGCAGCTTGGCCGGGACTAGGAGCACAGATACGCAGTATTTT; CDR3aa: CASSLAGTRSTDTQYF; abundance: .; v_gene: TRBV5-6; j_gene: TRBJ2-3; d_gene: TRBD2
CDR3nt: TGTGCCAGCAGCCCGGGACTAGCGGCATCCACAGATACGCAGTATTTT; CDR3aa: CASSPGLAASTDTQYF; abundance: .; v_gene: TRBV11-3; j_gene: TRBJ2-3; d_gene: TRBD2
CDR3nt: TGTGCCAGAAGCTCGACAGGGTTGGGGGACATTCAGTACTTC; CDR3aa: CARSSTGLGDIQYF; abundance: .; v_gene: TRBV5-3; j_gene: TRBJ2-4; d_gene: TRBD1
CDR3nt: TGTGCCATCAGTGATTGGGGTGGGGGCACTGAAGCTTTCTTT; CDR3aa: CAISDWGGGTEAFF; abundance: .; v_gene: TRBV10-3; j_gene: TRBJ1-1; d_gene: .
CDR3nt: TGTGCCAGCAGCTTGGGGGATCGCTACAATGAGCAGTTCTTC; CDR3aa: CASSLGDRYNEQFF; abundance: .; v_gene: TRBV5-4; j_gene: TRBJ2-1; d_gene: .
CDR3nt: TGTGCCAGCAGTTCCGGGACAGGGGGCCATCTTAACTATGGCTACACCTTC; CDR3aa: CASSSGTGGHLNYGYTF; abundance: .; v_gene: TRBV27; j_gene: TRBJ1-2; d_gene: TRBD1
CDR3nt: TGTGCCTGGAGTGACATCGGTCGGGGCCACGTGCAGTTCTTC; CDR3aa: CAWSDIGRGHVQFF; abundance: .; v_gene: TRBV30; j_gene: TRBJ2-1; d_gene: .
CDR3nt: TGTGCCAGCAGCCCGGGGTCTGCAAGCTCCTACGAGCAGTACTTC; CDR3aa: CASSPGSASSYEQYF; abundance: .; v_gene: TRBV5-4; j_gene: TRBJ2-7; d_gene: .
CDR3nt: TGTGCCAGCAGTATTCTCGGGTCTAGCTCCTACAATGAGCAGTTCTTC; CDR3aa: CASSILGSSSYNEQFF; abundance: .; v_gene: TRBV28; j_gene: TRBJ2-1; d_gene: .
CDR3nt: TGTGCCACCAGCAGAGAGCGAGCCGTCACCGGGGAGCTGTTTTTT; CDR3aa: CATSRERAVTGELFF; abundance: .; v_gene: TRBV15; j_gene: TRBJ2-2; d_gene: .
CDR3nt: TGTGCCAGCAGCTTAGTTATATGGAGCCCGGACACTGAAGCTTTCTTT; CDR3aa: CASSLVIWSPDTEAFF; abundance: .; v_gene: TRBV7-2; j_gene: TRBJ1-1; d_gene: .
CDR3nt: TGTGCCAGCTCTACCCACCCGGGGGGGGACACTGAAGCTTTCTTT; CDR3aa: CASSTHPGGDTEAFF; abundance: .; v_gene: TRBV18; j_gene: TRBJ1-1; d_gene: .
CDR3nt: TGTGCCAGCAGTGGATTTGTCGGGCCTGGGGATACGCAGTATTTT; CDR3aa: CASSGFVGPGDTQYF; abundance: .; v_gene: TRBV2; j_gene: TRBJ2-3; d_gene: .
CDR3nt: TGTGCCAGCAGTTTATCCCTGATGGACAGGGGGAACACTGAAGCTTTCTTT; CDR3aa: CASSLSLMDRGNTEAFF; abundance: .; v_gene: TRBV28; j_gene: TRBJ1-1; d_gene: TRBD1
CDR3nt: TGCGCCAGCAGCCAACGACTAGCGGGGGCGAACACCGGGGAGCTGTTTTTT; CDR3aa: CASSQRLAGANTGELFF; abundance: .; v_gene: TRBV4-1; j_gene: TRBJ2-2; d_gene: TRBD2
CDR3nt: TGTGCCAGCAGTGAATTCTTTACTAGCGGGCCTTCCTACTTC; CDR3aa: CASSEFFTSGPSYF; abundance: once; v_gene: TRBV6-1; j_gene: TRBJ2-7; d_gene: TRBD2
CDR3nt: TGTGCCAGCGCCAGCGGGTATGGAAACACCATATATTTT; CDR3aa: CASASGYGNTIYF; abundance: .; v_gene: TRBV7-2; j_gene: TRBJ1-3; d_gene: .
CDR3nt: TGTGCCAGCAGTTACTCGAGGGACGGTGGAAACACCATATATTTT; CDR3aa: CASSYSRDGGNTIYF; abundance: .; v_gene: TRBV6-5; j_gene: TRBJ1-3; d_gene: .
CDR3nt: TGCAGCGTTGGGGAGGGTGGCGGAAACACCATATATTTT; CDR3aa: CSVGEGGGNTIYF; abundance: once; v_gene: TRBV29-1; j_gene: TRBJ1-3; d_gene: .